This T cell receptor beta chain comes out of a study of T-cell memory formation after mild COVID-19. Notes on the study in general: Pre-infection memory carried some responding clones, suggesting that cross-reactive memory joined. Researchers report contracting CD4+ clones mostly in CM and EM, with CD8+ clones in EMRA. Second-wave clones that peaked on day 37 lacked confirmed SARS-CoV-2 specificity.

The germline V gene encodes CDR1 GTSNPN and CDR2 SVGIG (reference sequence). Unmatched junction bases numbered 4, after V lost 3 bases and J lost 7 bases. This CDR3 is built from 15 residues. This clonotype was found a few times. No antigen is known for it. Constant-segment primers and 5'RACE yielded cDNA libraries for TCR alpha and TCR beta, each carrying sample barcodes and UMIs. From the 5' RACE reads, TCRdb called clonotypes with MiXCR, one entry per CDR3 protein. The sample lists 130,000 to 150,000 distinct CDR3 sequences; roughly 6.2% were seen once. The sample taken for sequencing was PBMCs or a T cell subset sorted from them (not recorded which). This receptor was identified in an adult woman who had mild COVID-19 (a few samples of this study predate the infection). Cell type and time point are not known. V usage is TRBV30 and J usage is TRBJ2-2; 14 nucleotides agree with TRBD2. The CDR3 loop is CAWSSGLAGVGELFF. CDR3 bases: TGTGCCTGGAGCTCGGGACTAGCGGGGGTCGGGGAGCTGTTTTTT.